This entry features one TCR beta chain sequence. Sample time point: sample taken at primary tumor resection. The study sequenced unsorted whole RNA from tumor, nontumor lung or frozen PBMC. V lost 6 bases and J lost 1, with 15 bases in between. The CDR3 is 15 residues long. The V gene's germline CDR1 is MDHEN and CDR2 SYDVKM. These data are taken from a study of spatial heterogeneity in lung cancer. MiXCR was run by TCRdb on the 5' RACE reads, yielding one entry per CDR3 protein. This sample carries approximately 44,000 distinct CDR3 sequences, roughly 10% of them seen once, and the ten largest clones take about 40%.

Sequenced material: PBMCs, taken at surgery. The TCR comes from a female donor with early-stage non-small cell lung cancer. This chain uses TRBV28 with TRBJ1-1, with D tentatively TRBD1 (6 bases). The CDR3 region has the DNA TGTGCCAGCAGCCCTAGTGGGGGCGCGAACACTGAAGCTTTCTTT. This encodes CASSPSGGANTEAFF.